A selection of T cell receptor beta chains follows, all from one sample in a study of cytomegalovirus exposure and HLA in healthy donors. Produced via immunoSEQ multiplex PCR; TCRdb's table is partial and in-frame only. Counted here are some 44,000 clones, 45% to 65% occurring once; the ten biggest clones make up 9.5% to 13%. Specimen: PBMCs. The receptors here all came from a human donor in good health. Both conserved end residues are part of each CDR3. D genes are given only for firm matches. Size is stated for part of the rows, as once, few or many counts, or as a class when the clone is expanded.

cdr3_aa: CSARQEAFF; cdr3_nt: TGCAGTGCCCGACAGGAAGCTTTCTTT; v_call: TRBV20-1; clone_size: -; d_call: -; j_call: TRBJ1-1
cdr3_aa: CASSETSTGVNEKLFF; cdr3_nt: TGTGCCAGCAGTGAAACATCGACAGGGGTAAATGAAAAACTGTTTTTT; v_call: TRBV28; clone_size: -; d_call: TRBD1; j_call: TRBJ1-4
cdr3_aa: CASSRGRGYGYTF; cdr3_nt: TGTGCCAGCAGCCGAGGTAGAGGCTATGGCTACACCTTC; v_call: TRBV14; clone_size: -; d_call: -; j_call: TRBJ1-2
cdr3_aa: CASSYSNLAETQYF; cdr3_nt: TGTGCCAGCAGTTACTCGAATTTAGCAGAGACCCAGTACTTC; v_call: TRBV6-5; clone_size: -; d_call: -; j_call: TRBJ2-5
cdr3_aa: CASKDRRRSKETQYF; cdr3_nt: TGTGCCAGCAAAGACCGGAGACGGTCAAAAGAGACCCAGTACTTC; v_call: TRBV6-5; clone_size: -; d_call: -; j_call: TRBJ2-5
cdr3_aa: CASRIGLADTGELFF; cdr3_nt: TGTGCCAGTAGGATTGGGCTAGCGGACACCGGGGAGCTGTTTTTT; v_call: TRBV19; clone_size: -; d_call: TRBD2; j_call: TRBJ2-2
cdr3_aa: CASSPNSRSNEKLFF; cdr3_nt: TGTGCCAGTAGCCCGAACTCTCGGAGTAATGAAAAACTGTTTTTT; v_call: TRBV19; clone_size: -; d_call: -; j_call: TRBJ1-4
cdr3_aa: CASSLLPGQTYGYTF; cdr3_nt: TGTGCCAGCAGCTTACTTCCCGGACAGACCTATGGCTACACCTTC; v_call: TRBV7-9; clone_size: -; d_call: -; j_call: TRBJ1-2
cdr3_aa: CAIKSEGLDEKLFF; cdr3_nt: TGTGCCATCAAATCGGAGGGACTGGATGAAAAACTGTTTTTT; v_call: TRBV10-3; clone_size: few; d_call: -; j_call: TRBJ1-4
cdr3_aa: CASRGRTGTSTQYF; cdr3_nt: TGTGCCAGCAGAGGGAGGACAGGGACCTCTACGCAGTATTTT; v_call: TRBV9; clone_size: few; d_call: TRBD1; j_call: TRBJ2-3
cdr3_aa: CASSKGQGNSPLHF; cdr3_nt: TGTGCCAGCAGCAAAGGACAGGGTAATTCACCCCTCCACTTT; v_call: TRBV7-3; clone_size: -; d_call: TRBD1; j_call: TRBJ1-6
cdr3_aa: CASSKNRGGNEKLFF; cdr3_nt: TGTGCCAGCAGCAAAAACAGGGGGGGGAATGAAAAACTGTTTTTT; v_call: TRBV2; clone_size: -; d_call: TRBD1; j_call: TRBJ1-4
cdr3_aa: CASSSLRGTGELFF; cdr3_nt: TGTGCCAGCAGCTCCCTTCGGGGCACCGGGGAGCTGTTTTTT; v_call: TRBV7-9; clone_size: -; d_call: -; j_call: TRBJ2-2
cdr3_aa: CASRGQGRSPLHF; cdr3_nt: TGTGCCAGCAGGGGACAGGGGCGTTCACCCCTCCACTTT; v_call: TRBV6-5; clone_size: -; d_call: TRBD1; j_call: TRBJ1-6
cdr3_aa: CASSLGTENTEAFF; cdr3_nt: TGTGCCAGCAGCTTAGGGACAGAGAACACTGAAGCTTTCTTT; v_call: TRBV11-2; clone_size: few; d_call: -; j_call: TRBJ1-1
cdr3_aa: CASSEYTAGLGGNTIYF; cdr3_nt: TGTGCCAGCAGTGAATATACCGCGGGGCTGGGTGGAAACACCATATATTTT; v_call: TRBV25-1; clone_size: few; d_call: -; j_call: TRBJ1-3
cdr3_aa: CASSLLAGGLNEQFF; cdr3_nt: TGTGCCAGCAGCCTACTAGCGGGGGGCCTAAATGAGCAGTTCTTC; v_call: TRBV28; clone_size: -; d_call: TRBD2; j_call: TRBJ2-1
cdr3_aa: CASSLAGGSTEAFF; cdr3_nt: TGTGCCAGCAGCTTGGCGGGAGGGAGCACTGAAGCTTTCTTT; v_call: TRBV5-6; clone_size: -; d_call: -; j_call: TRBJ1-1
cdr3_aa: CSVDPWRTGPDTF; cdr3_nt: TGCAGCGTTGACCCTTGGAGGACAGGGCCCGACACCTTC; v_call: TRBV29-1; clone_size: few; d_call: TRBD1; j_call: TRBJ1-2
cdr3_aa: CSVGGMNTEAFF; cdr3_nt: TGCAGCGTTGGAGGGATGAACACTGAAGCTTTCTTT; v_call: TRBV29-1; clone_size: -; d_call: -; j_call: TRBJ1-1
cdr3_aa: CASSQDLETGELFF; cdr3_nt: TGTGCCAGCAGCCAAGATCTAGAAACCGGGGAGCTGTTTTTT; v_call: TRBV4-2; clone_size: -; d_call: -; j_call: TRBJ2-2
cdr3_aa: CASSLNRGPFYEQYF; cdr3_nt: TGTGCCAGCAGCTTAAACAGGGGGCCGTTCTACGAGCAGTACTTC; v_call: TRBV7-9; clone_size: -; d_call: TRBD1; j_call: TRBJ2-7
cdr3_aa: CASSPGGGGRKTYNEQFF; cdr3_nt: TGTGCCAGCAGCCCAGGGGGAGGCGGGAGGAAAACCTACAATGAGCAGTTCTTC; v_call: TRBV11-3; clone_size: few; d_call: -; j_call: TRBJ2-1
cdr3_aa: CASSQATGFPYEQYF; cdr3_nt: TGCGCCAGCAGCCAAGCGACAGGGTTCCCCTACGAGCAGTACTTC; v_call: TRBV4-3; clone_size: -; d_call: TRBD1; j_call: TRBJ2-7
cdr3_aa: CASSSRTFKKGTEAFF; cdr3_nt: TGTGCCAGCAGCTCGAGGACATTTAAGAAGGGCACTGAAGCTTTCTTT; v_call: TRBV11-3; clone_size: few; d_call: -; j_call: TRBJ1-1
cdr3_aa: CASTGAGGNTEAFF; cdr3_nt: TGTGCCAGTACCGGGGCAGGGGGAAACACTGAAGCTTTCTTT; v_call: TRBV19; clone_size: few; d_call: TRBD1; j_call: TRBJ1-1
cdr3_aa: CASSPRIGTDTQYF; cdr3_nt: TGTGCCAGCAGCCCGCGAATAGGCACAGATACGCAGTATTTT; v_call: TRBV28; clone_size: -; d_call: -; j_call: TRBJ2-3
cdr3_aa: CASSPWGDSNQPQHF; cdr3_nt: TGTGCCAGCAGTCCATGGGGGGATAGCAATCAGCCCCAGCATTTT; v_call: TRBV6-4; clone_size: -; d_call: -; j_call: TRBJ1-5
cdr3_aa: CASKPSSSRDTDTQYF; cdr3_nt: TGTGCCAGCAAGCCAAGTTCCTCTCGGGACACAGATACGCAGTATTTT; v_call: TRBV2; clone_size: -; d_call: -; j_call: TRBJ2-3